This T cell receptor beta chain was observed in a study of tumour-infiltrating T cells in Burkitt lymphoma. The overall study: Survival, overall and progression-free, tracked with productive clonality.

Measured with immunoSEQ multiplex PCR; TCRdb has only the in-frame clones, and not every one. This table has roughly 13,000 clones, roughly 74% appearing once. Germline CDR1 and CDR2: SEHNR and FQNEAQ (reference sequence). The CDR3 runs to 13 residues. Between the trimmed V and J ends, which lost 8 bases and 2 bases, there was a span of 13 bases. Sequences were obtained from tumor tissue. The chain couples TRBV7-9 to TRBJ2-7; possible D gene TRBD2, 5 bases. This clonotype was obtained from a human donor with diffuse large B-cell lymphoma. The chain's CDR3 is CASRRGPAYEQYF. CDR3 in DNA: TGTGCCAGCCGTAGAGGGCCCGCCTACGAGCAGTACTTC.